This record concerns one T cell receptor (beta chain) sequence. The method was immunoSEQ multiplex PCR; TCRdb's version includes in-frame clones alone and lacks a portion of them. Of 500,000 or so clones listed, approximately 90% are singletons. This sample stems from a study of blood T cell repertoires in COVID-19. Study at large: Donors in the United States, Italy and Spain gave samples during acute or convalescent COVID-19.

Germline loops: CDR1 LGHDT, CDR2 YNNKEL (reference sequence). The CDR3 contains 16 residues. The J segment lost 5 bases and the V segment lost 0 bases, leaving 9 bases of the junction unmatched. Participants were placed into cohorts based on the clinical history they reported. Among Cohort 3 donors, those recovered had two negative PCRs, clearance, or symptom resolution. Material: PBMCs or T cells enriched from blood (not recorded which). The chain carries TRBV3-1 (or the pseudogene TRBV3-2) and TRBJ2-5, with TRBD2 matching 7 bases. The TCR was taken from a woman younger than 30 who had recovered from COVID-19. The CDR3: CASSQDRGEARETQYF. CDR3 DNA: TGTGCCAGCAGCCAAGATCGGGGGGAGGCTCGGGAGACCCAGTACTTC.